One and the same sample provided the 26 T cell receptor beta chains below, sequenced in a study of Graves' ophthalmopathy and Graves' hyperthyroidism. TCR beta CDR3 regions were amplified from RNA transcripts. The first-round RT-PCR employed HTBI primers together with the Qiagen OneStep RT-PCR kit. A multiplex PCR was then performed as the second round. One entry per CDR3 protein, called by TCRdb with MiXCR from the multiplex PCR reads. The sample has 600,000 to 700,000 distinct CDR3 sequences, 35% to 50% seen once. The source material was peripheral blood. Source of these receptors: an adult man with Graves' ophthalmopathy.

This clonotype showed up just a few times. V usage is TRBV20-1 and J usage is TRBJ2-7, with D unclear. The CDR3 is 13 residues long. The V end was cut by 3 bases, the J end by 1 base, with 10 bases between. Per germline, CDR1 DFQATT and CDR2 SNEGSKA (reference sequence). CDR3 sequence: CSASLGFSYEQYF. The CDR3 DNA reads TGCAGTGCTAGTTTGGGATTTTCCTACGAGCAGTACTTC.

This clonotype came up a few times. The rearrangement joins TRBV11-2 to TRBJ2-5, with TRBD2 as a possible D gene (5 bases). Germline V gives CDR1 SGHAT, CDR2 FQNNGV. This CDR3 contains 16 residues. The ends were cut back, 1 base at V and 2 bases at J, with 14 bases in the middle. CDR3 amino acids: CASSLGAAVRQETQYF. The CDR3 nucleotides read TGTGCCAGCAGCTTAGGCGCAGCGGTGAGACAAGAGACCCAGTACTTC.

The chain recombines TRBV4-3 with TRBJ2-5; D remains unclear. CDR1 is LGHNA, CDR2 YSLEER, per germline. This CDR3 contains 15 residues. The ends were cut back, 1 base at V and 1 base at J, with 10 bases in the middle. As DNA, the CDR3 is TGCGCCAGCAGCCAAGCGGGTCGGCTCCAAGAGACCCAGTACTTC. It specifies CASSQAGRLQETQYF.

Remarks on this clonotype: The junction shows a germline mismatch at one end, possibly a read error. The chain carries TRBV10-2 and TRBJ2-7; TRBD1 matches 8 bases. CDR3 size: 15 residues. CDR1 is WSHSY and CDR2 is SAAADI in the germline V gene. CDR3 amino acids: CASRASDRGLNEQYF. The DNA for the CDR3 is TGTGCCAGCAGAGCCTCCGACAGGGGCTTGAACGAGCAGTACTTC.

This clonotype was found a few times. The chain carries TRBV9 and TRBJ2-2; D remains unclear. Germline V gives CDR1 SGDLS, CDR2 YYNGEE. The CDR3 runs 13 residues. Trimming shortened V by 3 bases and J by 6 bases, and 9 bases separated the two germline ends. As DNA, the CDR3 is TGTGCCAGCAGCGATCGGGCGGCCGGGGAGCTGTTTTTT. As protein: CASSDRAAGELFF. The whole variable domain, filled in from reference TRBV9 and TRBJ2-2, reads DSGVTQTPKHLITATGQRVTLRCSPRSGDLSVYWYQQSLDQGLQFLIQYYNGEERAKGNILERFSAQQFPDLHSELNLSSLELGDSALYFCASSDRAAGELFFGEGSRLTVL.

This sequence joins TRBV5-1 and TRBJ1-2; tentative D call: TRBD1 (5 bases). This CDR3 comprises 17 residues. Trimming removed 4 bases from V and 4 bases from J, with 23 bases in between. CDR1 SGHRS and CDR2 YFSETQ come from the germline V gene. CDR3 coding DNA: TGCGCCAGCAGCGCGACCGCTGGCGTCAGGGACTCCTATGGCTACACCTTC. The encoded protein is CASSATAGVRDSYGYTF.

The rearrangement joins TRBV30 to TRBJ2-7; D is uncertain. From germline, CDR1 is GTSNPN and CDR2 SVGIG (reference sequence). The CDR3 loop spans 13 amino acids. The ends were cut back, 1 base at V and 5 bases at J, with 12 bases in the middle. In nucleotides, the CDR3 is TGTGCCTGGAGTGCTAGTGTCCCGAACGAGCAGTACTTC. Its protein is CAWSASVPNEQYF.

This clonotype was recorded many times. V and J are TRBV7-9 and TRBJ2-7; maybe TRBD1 (6 bases). The ends were cut back, 7 bases at V and 3 bases at J, with 13 bases in the middle. The CDR3 consists of 13 residues. Germline V lookup: CDR1 SEHNR, CDR2 FQNEAQ (reference sequence). In nucleotides, the CDR3 is TGTGCCAGCACCCCAGGGGAGTTCTACGAGCAGTACTTC. Residues: CASTPGEFYEQYF. Full variable domain (missing parts from reference TRBV7-9 and TRBJ2-7): DTGVSQNPRHKITKRGQNVTFRCDPISEHNRLYWYRQTLGQGPEFLTYFQNEAQLEKSRLLSDRFSAERPKGSFSTLEIQRTEQGDSAMYLCASTPGEFYEQYFGPGTRLTVT.

This chain joins TRBV24-1 and TRBJ1-5; 7 bases fit TRBD1. V shed 3 bases and J 3 bases; nucleotides not matched to a gene: 10. CDR1 KGHDR and CDR2 SFDVKD come from the germline V gene. The CDR3 is 17 residues long. CDR3 bases: TGTGCCACCAGTGATGCCACAGGGGCGGAAATCAATCAGCCCCAGCATTTT. Amino acid sequence: CATSDATGAEINQPQHF.

V gene TRBV6-6 combines with J gene TRBJ2-1, with TRBD1 matching 10 bases. After removal of 6 bases from V and 7 bases from J, the junction contained 6 bases not matched to a gene. The CDR3 has 14 residues. Looked up from germline, CDR1 is MNHNY and CDR2 is SVGAGI (reference sequence). The CDR3 sequence is CASRPDRGRNEQFF. CDR3 coding DNA: TGTGCCAGCAGACCGGACAGGGGGAGGAATGAGCAGTTCTTC.

The sample holds many counts of this clonotype. The rearrangement joins TRBV25-1 to TRBJ2-3; D ambiguous. V was clipped by 8 bases and J by 4 bases, with 4 bases between them. This CDR3 region has 10 residues. Germline V gene lookup returns CDR1 MGHDK and CDR2 SYGVNS. In DNA, the CDR3 is TGTGCCAGCCGCTCAGATACGCAGTATTTT. Protein sequence: CASRSDTQYF.

This clonotype was observed many times. The genes are TRBV19 and TRBJ1-5, with no clear D. Germline V lookup: CDR1 LNHDA, CDR2 SQIVND (reference sequence). CDR3 length: 12 residues. V gave up 7 bases and J gave up 4 bases, with 8 bases separating them. CDR3 bases: TGTGCCAGTATGAGTGGAAATCAGCCCCAGCATTTT. Its protein is CASMSGNQPQHF.

This clonotype was picked up many times. This rearrangement joins TRBV12-3 or TRBV12-4 to TRBJ2-7; tentatively, D is TRBD1 (6 bases). The CDR3 sequence is 13 residues long. V lost 6 bases, J lost 3 bases, and 12 bases lay in between. CDR3 nucleotides: TGTGCCAGCAGCTCGACAGGCATCTACGAGCAGTACTTC. Amino acids: CASSSTGIYEQYF.

This rearrangement joins TRBV29-1 to TRBJ1-1; a possible D gene is TRBD1 (6 bases). Germline V gene data show CDR1 as SQVTM and CDR2 as ANQGSEA. The CDR3 is made up of 12 amino acids. The germline V and J ends were trimmed by 8 bases and 0 bases, with 10 bases remaining between them. CDR3 amino acids: CSFWTVNTEAFF. The DNA for the CDR3 is TGCAGCTTCTGGACAGTGAACACTGAAGCTTTCTTT.

At least ten counts were recorded for this clonotype. The chain joins TRBV20-1 to TRBJ1-1; no reliable D call. V gave up 0 bases and J gave up 5 bases, with 7 bases separating them. Germline CDR1 is DFQATT and CDR2 is SNEGSKA (reference sequence). This CDR3 comprises 12 residues. CDR3 residues: CSAREGGTEAFF. In DNA form, the CDR3 reads TGCAGTGCTAGAGAGGGTGGGACTGAAGCTTTCTTT.

This clonotype has just a few counts. The rearrangement joins TRBV27 to TRBJ1-3, with D uncertain. V shed 10 bases and J shed 3 bases, with 7 bases lying between them. This CDR3 has 11 amino acids. Germline CDR1 MNHEY, CDR2 SMNVEV (reference sequence). The DNA of the CDR3 is TGTGCCACCGCATTTGGAAACACCATATATTTT. The encoded protein is CATAFGNTIYF.

On this clonotype: This may be a read error: a much more frequent sequence differs by one nucleotide. The CDR3 coding sequence is TGTGCCAGCAGTTTCCAGGGGTTGGACTACGAGCAGTACTTC. Residues: CASSFQGLDYEQYF. The V call is TRBV25-1, the J call TRBJ2-7, with D perhaps TRBD1 (6 bases). The V end lost 5 bases, the J end lost 3 bases, and 14 bases lay between the germline ends. The CDR3 contains 14 residues. CDR1 MGHDK and CDR2 SYGVNS come from the germline V gene.

This clonotype has ten or more counts. The chain employs TRBV7-9 and TRBJ1-2; D is possibly TRBD1 (6 bases). V was shortened by 5 bases and J by 4 bases, with 11 bases between the two germline ends. The CDR3 is 13 residues long. Germline V gives CDR1 SEHNR, CDR2 FQNEAQ (reference sequence). CDR3 DNA: TGTGCCAGCAGCGTACAGGGAGGCTATGGCTACACCTTC. It yields the protein CASSVQGGYGYTF. Filled out from reference TRBV7-9 and TRBJ1-2, the complete variable domain reads DTGVSQNPRHKITKRGQNVTFRCDPISEHNRLYWYRQTLGQGPEFLTYFQNEAQLEKSRLLSDRFSAERPKGSFSTLEIQRTEQGDSAMYLCASSVQGGYGYTFGSGTRLTVV.

This clonotype was counted at least ten times. The J gene is TRBJ2-7, the V gene TRBV2; D gene uncertain. The CDR3 consists of 14 residues. Germline V gene data show CDR1 as SNHLY and CDR2 as FYNNEI. Trimming cost V 4 bases and J 2 bases, with 12 bases left between them. CDR3 bases: TGTGCCAGCAGTGCGCTCGCCCAAGCCTACGAGCAGTACTTC. Its protein product is CASSALAQAYEQYF.

The rearrangement links TRBV11-2 to TRBJ2-2; D uncertain. This CDR3 has 14 amino acids. Germline CDR1 and CDR2: SGHAT and FQNNGV. V lost 3 bases and J lost 2, with 7 bases in between. CDR3 nucleotides: TGTGCCAGCAGCTTTGGAATAAACACCGGGGAGCTGTTTTTT. It yields the protein CASSFGINTGELFF.

The V gene is TRBV25-1, the J gene TRBJ1-5, with D unresolved. Germline-derived CDR1 and CDR2 are MGHDK and SYGVNS. The germline V and J ends were trimmed by 4 bases and 11 bases, with 15 bases remaining between them. The CDR3 length is 13 residues. The CDR3 is CASSGVSRETQHF. As DNA, the CDR3 is TGTGCCAGCAGTGGGGTTAGCCGGGAGACCCAGCATTTT.

There are many counts of this clonotype. The V call is TRBV5-5, the J call TRBJ1-2; TRBD1 aligns across 7 bases. The CDR3 totals 15 residues. Germline V lookup: CDR1 SGHKS, CDR2 YYEKEE (reference sequence). The V gene end was trimmed by 0 bases and the J gene end by 7 bases; junction bases not matched to a gene: 9. The CDR3 loop is CASSLATRGVGGYTF. In DNA form, the CDR3 reads TGTGCCAGCAGCTTGGCCACCAGGGGGGTTGGTGGCTACACCTTC.

This clonotype was observed at least ten times. J is TRBJ2-7 and V is TRBV7-8; 7 positions match TRBD2. With 0 bases clipped from V and 7 bases from J, the junction kept 6 bases outside the gene matches. CDR3 size: 14 residues. CDR1 SGHVS and CDR2 FQNEAQ come from the germline V gene. The CDR3, as DNA: TGTGCCAGCAGCTTAGCGGGAGGGCCACAAGAGCAGTACTTC. This codes for CASSLAGGPQEQYF.

A remark on this clonotype: A much larger clonotype is one base distant, so this may be a read error. CDR3 in DNA: TGTGCCAGCAGCTACCAACCGGCCGCTAATGAAAAACTGTTTTTT. This encodes CASSYQPAANEKLFF. The rearrangement joins TRBV25-1 to TRBJ1-4; no clear D. V shed 6 bases and J shed 3 bases, with 14 bases lying between them. From germline, CDR1 is MGHDK and CDR2 SYGVNS. The CDR3 sequence is 15 residues long. Together with reference TRBV25-1 and TRBJ1-4, the CDR3 gives the full variable domain: EADIYQTPRYLVIGTGKKITLECSQTMGHDKMYWYQQDPGMELHLIHYSYGVNSTEKGDLSSESTVSRIRTEHFPLTLESARPSHTSQYLCASSYQPAANEKLFFGSGTQLSVL.

This sequence joins TRBV20-1 and TRBJ1-4; 8 bases align to TRBD1. Germline lookup yields CDR1 DFQATT and CDR2 SNEGSKA (reference sequence). Unmatched junction bases numbered 1, after V lost 0 bases and J lost 4 bases. The CDR3 has 14 amino acids. The CDR3 spells CSAREQGGNEKLFF. In nucleotides, the CDR3 is TGCAGTGCTAGAGAACAGGGGGGTAATGAAAAACTGTTTTTT.

This clonotype was seen once. The J gene is TRBJ1-4, the V gene TRBV5-1; 8 positions match TRBD1. With V trimmed by 2 bases and J by 7 bases, 7 bases remained unmatched. The CDR3 has 15 residues. The V gene's germline CDR1 is SGHRS and CDR2 YFSETQ. The CDR3 coding sequence is TGCGCCAGCAGCTTTTACGGACAGGGAGGTGAAAAACTGTTTTTT. Translation: CASSFYGQGGEKLFF.